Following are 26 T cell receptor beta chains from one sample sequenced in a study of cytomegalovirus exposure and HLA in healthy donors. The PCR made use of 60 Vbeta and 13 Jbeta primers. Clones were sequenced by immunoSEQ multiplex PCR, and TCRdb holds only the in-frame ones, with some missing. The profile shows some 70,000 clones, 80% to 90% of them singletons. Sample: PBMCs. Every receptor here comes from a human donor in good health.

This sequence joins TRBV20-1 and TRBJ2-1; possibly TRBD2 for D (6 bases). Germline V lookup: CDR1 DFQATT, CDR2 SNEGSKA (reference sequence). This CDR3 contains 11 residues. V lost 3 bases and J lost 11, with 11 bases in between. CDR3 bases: TGCAGTGCTAGCCGAGCGGGCAAGCAGTTCTTC. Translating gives CSASRAGKQFF.

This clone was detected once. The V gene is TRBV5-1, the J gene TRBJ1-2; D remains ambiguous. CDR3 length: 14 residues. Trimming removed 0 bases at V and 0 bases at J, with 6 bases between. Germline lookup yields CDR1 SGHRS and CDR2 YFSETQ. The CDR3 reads CASSLGGTNYGYTF. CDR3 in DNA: TGCGCCAGCAGCTTGGGCGGTACTAACTATGGCTACACCTTC.

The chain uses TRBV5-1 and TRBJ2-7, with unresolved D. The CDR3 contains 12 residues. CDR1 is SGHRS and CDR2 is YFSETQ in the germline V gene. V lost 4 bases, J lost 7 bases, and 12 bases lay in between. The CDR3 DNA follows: TGCGCCAGCAGCCCTGGTTGGAGTGAGCAGTACTTC. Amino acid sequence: CASSPGWSEQYF.

The CDR3 region is CASSPEVNLNTEAFF. CDR3 nucleotides: TGTGCCAGCTCACCAGAGGTCAACTTGAACACTGAAGCTTTCTTT. This chain uses TRBV18 with TRBJ1-1; D unclear. CDR1 is KGHSH, CDR2 LQKENI, per germline. V lost 2 bases and J 0 bases, leaving 10 bases between the germline ends. This CDR3 spans 15 amino acids. The whole variable domain, remainder taken from reference TRBV18 and TRBJ1-1, is NAGVMQNPRHLVRRRGQEARLRCSPMKGHSHVYWYRQLPEEGLKFMVYLQKENIIDESGMPKERFSAEFPKEGPSILRIQQVVRGDSAAYFCASSPEVNLNTEAFFGQGTRLTVV.

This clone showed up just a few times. Here the CDR3 reads CASSRDRGITGELFF. The CDR3 DNA is TGTGCCAGCAGTCGGGACAGGGGAATCACCGGGGAGCTGTTTTTT. The chain links TRBV11-3 to TRBJ2-2; 10 bases line up with TRBD1. The V segment lost 6 bases and the J segment 4 bases; nucleotides outside the gene matches: 5. This CDR3 spans 15 amino acids. Per the germline V gene, CDR1 is SGHNT and CDR2 is YENEEA.

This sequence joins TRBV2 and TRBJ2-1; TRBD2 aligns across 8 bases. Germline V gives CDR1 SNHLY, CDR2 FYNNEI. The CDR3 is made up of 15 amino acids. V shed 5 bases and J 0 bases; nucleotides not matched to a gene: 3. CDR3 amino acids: CASSIAGSSYNEQFF. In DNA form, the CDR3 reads TGTGCCAGCAGTATAGCGGGAAGCTCCTACAATGAGCAGTTCTTC.

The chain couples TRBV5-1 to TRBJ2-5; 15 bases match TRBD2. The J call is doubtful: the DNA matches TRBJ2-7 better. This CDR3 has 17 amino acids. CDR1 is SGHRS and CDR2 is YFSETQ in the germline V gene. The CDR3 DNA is TGCGCCAGCAGCCGCGGACTAGCGGGGGGGCTCGACTACGAGCAGTACTTC. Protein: CASSRGLAGGLDYEQYF.

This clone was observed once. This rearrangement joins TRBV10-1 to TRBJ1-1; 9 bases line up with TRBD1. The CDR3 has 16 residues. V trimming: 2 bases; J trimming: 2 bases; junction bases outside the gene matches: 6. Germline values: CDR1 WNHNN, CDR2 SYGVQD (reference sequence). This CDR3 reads CASSEPTGGQNTEAFF. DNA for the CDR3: TGCGCCAGCAGTGAGCCAACAGGGGGCCAAAACACTGAAGCTTTCTTT.

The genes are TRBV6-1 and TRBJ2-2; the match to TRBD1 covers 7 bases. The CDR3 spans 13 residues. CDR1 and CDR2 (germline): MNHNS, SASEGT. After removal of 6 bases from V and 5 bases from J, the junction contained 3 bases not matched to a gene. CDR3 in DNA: TGTGCCAGCAGACCGACAGGGACCGGGGAGCTGTTTTTT. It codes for CASRPTGTGELFF.

CDR3 sequence (DNA): TGTGCCAGCAGCGACCGACTAGCGGGGGAGACCCAGTACTTC. It encodes CASSDRLAGETQYF. The chain joins TRBV9 to TRBJ2-5, with TRBD2 matching over 11 bases. Per germline, CDR1 SGDLS and CDR2 YYNGEE. J lost 5 bases, V lost 3 bases, and 3 bases had no gene match. There are 14 residues in the CDR3.

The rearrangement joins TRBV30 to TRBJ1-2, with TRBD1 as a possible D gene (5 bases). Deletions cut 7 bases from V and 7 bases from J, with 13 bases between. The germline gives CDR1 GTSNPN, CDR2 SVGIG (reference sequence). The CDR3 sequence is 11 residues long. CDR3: CASLRGAGYTF. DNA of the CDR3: TGTGCCTCCCTACGCGGGGCTGGCTACACCTTC.

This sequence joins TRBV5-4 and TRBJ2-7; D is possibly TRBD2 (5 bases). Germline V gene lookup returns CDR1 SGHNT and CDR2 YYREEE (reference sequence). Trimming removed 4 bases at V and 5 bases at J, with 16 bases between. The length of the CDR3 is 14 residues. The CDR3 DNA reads TGTGCCAGCAGCCCCCTCGTCGGGAATAACGAGCAGTACTTC. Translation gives CASSPLVGNNEQYF. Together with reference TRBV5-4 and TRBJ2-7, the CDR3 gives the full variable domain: ETGVTQSPTHLIKTRGQQVTLRCSSQSGHNTVSWYQQALGQGPQFIFQYYREEENGRGNFPPRFSGLQFPNYSSELNVNALELDDSALYLCASSPLVGNNEQYFGPGTRLTVT.

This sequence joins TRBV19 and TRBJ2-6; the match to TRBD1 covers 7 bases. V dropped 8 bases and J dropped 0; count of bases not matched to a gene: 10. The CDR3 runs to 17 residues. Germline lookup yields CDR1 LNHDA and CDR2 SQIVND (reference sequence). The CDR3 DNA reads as TGTGCCAGTGGGGAGACAGGGTCCTTCTCTGGGGCCAACGTCCTGACTTTC. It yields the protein CASGETGSFSGANVLTF.

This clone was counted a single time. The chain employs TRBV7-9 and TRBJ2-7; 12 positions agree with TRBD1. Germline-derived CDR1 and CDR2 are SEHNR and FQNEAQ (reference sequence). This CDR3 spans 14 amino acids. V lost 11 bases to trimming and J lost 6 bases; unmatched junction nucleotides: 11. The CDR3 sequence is CAVDGDRGPTEQYF. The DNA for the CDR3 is TGTGCCGTCGATGGGGACAGGGGGCCGACCGAGCAGTACTTC. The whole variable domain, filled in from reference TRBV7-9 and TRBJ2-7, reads DTGVSQNPRHKITKRGQNVTFRCDPISEHNRLYWYRQTLGQGPEFLTYFQNEAQLEKSRLLSDRFSAERPKGSFSTLEIQRTEQGDSAMYLCAVDGDRGPTEQYFGPGTRLTVT.

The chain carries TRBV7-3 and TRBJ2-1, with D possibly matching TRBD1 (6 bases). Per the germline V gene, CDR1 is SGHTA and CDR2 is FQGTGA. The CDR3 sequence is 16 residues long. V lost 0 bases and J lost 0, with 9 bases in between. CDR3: CASSLTWTASYNEQFF. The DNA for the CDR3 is TGTGCCAGCAGCTTAACGTGGACAGCCTCCTACAATGAGCAGTTCTTC.

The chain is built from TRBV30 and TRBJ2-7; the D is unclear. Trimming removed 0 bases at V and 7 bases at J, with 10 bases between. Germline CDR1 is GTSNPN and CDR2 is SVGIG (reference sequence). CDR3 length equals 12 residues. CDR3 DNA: TGTGCCTGGAGTGTAACGAGGCGGGAGCAGTACTTC. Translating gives CAWSVTRREQYF.

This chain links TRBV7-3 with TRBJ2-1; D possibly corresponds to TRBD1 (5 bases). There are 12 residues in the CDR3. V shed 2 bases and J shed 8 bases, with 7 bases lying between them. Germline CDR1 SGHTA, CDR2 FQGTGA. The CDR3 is CASSLLGDEQFF. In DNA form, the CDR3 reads TGTGCCAGCAGCTTACTAGGGGATGAGCAGTTCTTC.

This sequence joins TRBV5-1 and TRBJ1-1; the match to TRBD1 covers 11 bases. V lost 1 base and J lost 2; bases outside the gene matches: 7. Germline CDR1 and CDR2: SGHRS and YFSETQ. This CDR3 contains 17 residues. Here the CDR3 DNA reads TGCGCCAGCAGCTTGTCCGGGACAGGGGGATTAAACACTGAAGCTTTCTTT. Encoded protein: CASSLSGTGGLNTEAFF.

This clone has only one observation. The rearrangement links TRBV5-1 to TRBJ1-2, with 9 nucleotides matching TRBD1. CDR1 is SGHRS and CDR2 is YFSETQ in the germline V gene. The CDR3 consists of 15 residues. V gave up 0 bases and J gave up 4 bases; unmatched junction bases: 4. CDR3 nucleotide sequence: TGCGCCAGCAGCTTGGACGGGACAGGGCCCTATGGCTACACCTTC. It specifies CASSLDGTGPYGYTF.

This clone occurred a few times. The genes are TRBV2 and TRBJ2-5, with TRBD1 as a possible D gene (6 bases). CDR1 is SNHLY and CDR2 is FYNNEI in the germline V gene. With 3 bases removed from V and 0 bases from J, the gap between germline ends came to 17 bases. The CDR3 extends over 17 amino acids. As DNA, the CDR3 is TGTGCCAGCAGTGAGGGGATTTTGACAGGTTACCAAGAGACCCAGTACTTC. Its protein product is CASSEGILTGYQETQYF.

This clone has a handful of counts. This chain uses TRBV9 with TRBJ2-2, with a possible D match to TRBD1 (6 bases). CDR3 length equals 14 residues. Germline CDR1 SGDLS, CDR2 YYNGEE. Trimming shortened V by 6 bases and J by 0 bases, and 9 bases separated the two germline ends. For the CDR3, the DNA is TGTGCCAGCATGAAGGGGGCGAACACCGGGGAGCTGTTTTTT. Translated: CASMKGANTGELFF.

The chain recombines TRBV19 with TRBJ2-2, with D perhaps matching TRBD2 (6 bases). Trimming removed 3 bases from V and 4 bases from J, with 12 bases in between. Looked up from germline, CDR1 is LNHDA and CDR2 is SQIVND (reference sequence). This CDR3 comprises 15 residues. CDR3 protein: CASSIRRGSTGELFF. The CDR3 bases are TGTGCCAGTAGTATCCGGCGGGGTAGCACCGGGGAGCTGTTTTTT.

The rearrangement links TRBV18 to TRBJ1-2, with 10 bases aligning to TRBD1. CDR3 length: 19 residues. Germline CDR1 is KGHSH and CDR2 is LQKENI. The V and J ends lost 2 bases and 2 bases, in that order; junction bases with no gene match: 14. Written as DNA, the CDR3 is TGTGCCAGCTCACCAGGGACCGGGACAGGGGCACCGATCAACTATGGCTACACCTTC. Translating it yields CASSPGTGTGAPINYGYTF.

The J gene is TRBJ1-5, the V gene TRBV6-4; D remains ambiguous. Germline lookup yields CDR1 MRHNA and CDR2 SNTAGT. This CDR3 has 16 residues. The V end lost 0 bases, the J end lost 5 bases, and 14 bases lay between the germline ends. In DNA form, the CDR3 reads TGTGCCAGCAGTGACTCGATGCACACATCCCATCAGCCCCAGCATTTT. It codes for CASSDSMHTSHQPQHF.

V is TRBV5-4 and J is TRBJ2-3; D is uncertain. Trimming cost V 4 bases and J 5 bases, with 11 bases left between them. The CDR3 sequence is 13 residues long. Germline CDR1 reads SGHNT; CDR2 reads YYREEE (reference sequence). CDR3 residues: CASSPMARDTQYF. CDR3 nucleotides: TGTGCCAGCAGCCCGATGGCTAGAGATACGCAGTATTTT. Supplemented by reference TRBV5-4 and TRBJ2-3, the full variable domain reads ETGVTQSPTHLIKTRGQQVTLRCSSQSGHNTVSWYQQALGQGPQFIFQYYREEENGRGNFPPRFSGLQFPNYSSELNVNALELDDSALYLCASSPMARDTQYFGPGTRLTVL.

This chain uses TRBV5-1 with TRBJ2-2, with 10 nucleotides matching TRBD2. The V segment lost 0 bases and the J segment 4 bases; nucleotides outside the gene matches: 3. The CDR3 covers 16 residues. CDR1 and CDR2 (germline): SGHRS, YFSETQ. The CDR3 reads CASSLESGGVTGELFF. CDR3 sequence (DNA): TGCGCCAGCAGCTTGGAAAGCGGGGGGGTCACCGGGGAGCTGTTTTTT.